These 27 T cell receptor beta chains share one sample of origin, sequenced in a study of Ad26.COV2.S vaccination and SARS-CoV-2 variants. Specified treatment: over 15 received Ad26.COV2.S at low or high dose, single or two shots; about 5 received placebo; per-sample allocation not given. Samples analyzed were those drawn on day 63 after the first vaccine or placebo injection. Clones were sequenced by immunoSEQ multiplex PCR, and TCRdb holds only the in-frame ones, with some missing. The sample includes around 300,000 clones, approximately 86% seen only once; the top ten take over 8.5%. This specimen consisted of peripheral blood, obtained in a trial of Ad26.COV2.S vaccine versus placebo. These receptors came from a person aged 18-65 years who received the Ad26.COV2.S COVID-19 vaccine or a placebo.

The CDR3 DNA follows: TGTGCCAGCAGCGCCGGCCGGGGAAACATTCAGTACTTC. Translated: CASSAGRGNIQYF. The chain recombines TRBV5-6 with TRBJ2-4, with a tentative D call TRBD2 (5 bases). Per the germline V gene, CDR1 is SGHDT and CDR2 is YYEEEE. The CDR3 spans 13 residues. Trimming removed 4 bases at V and 6 bases at J, with 11 bases between.

This clone has only one observation. The chain carries TRBV7-9 and TRBJ2-7; D ambiguous. There are 12 residues in the CDR3. CDR1 and CDR2 from the germline V gene are SEHNR and FQNEAQ (reference sequence). Deletions cut 5 bases from V and 2 bases from J, with 7 bases between. CDR3: CASSPRAYEQYF. The CDR3 region has the DNA TGTGCCAGCAGCCCCCGGGCCTACGAGCAGTACTTC.

J is TRBJ2-7 and V is TRBV6-2 or TRBV6-3; TRBD2 might be the D (6 bases). The CDR3 has 12 amino acids. CDR1 MNHEY and CDR2 SVGEGT come from the germline V gene. The ends were cut back, 4 bases at V and 11 bases at J, with 15 bases in the middle. The CDR3 nucleotides read TGTGCCAGCAGTTCCCTCCGACTAGACGAGTACTTC. Encoded protein: CASSSLRLDEYF.

The CDR3 region is CASSQDTLAGGLEQYF. The CDR3 coding sequence is TGTGCCAGCAGCCAAGATACACTAGCGGGGGGGCTCGAGCAGTACTTC. The chain couples TRBV3-1 (or the pseudogene TRBV3-2) to TRBJ2-7, with 13 nucleotides matching TRBD2. V shed 0 bases and J 6 bases; nucleotides not matched to a gene: 5. The CDR3 extends over 16 amino acids. Germline V CDR1 and CDR2: LGHDT, YNNKEL (reference sequence).

The chain uses TRBV5-1 and TRBJ1-6; D perhaps matches TRBD1 (6 bases). Germline loops: CDR1 SGHRS, CDR2 YFSETQ. The CDR3 has 15 amino acids. Between the trimmed V and J ends, which lost 0 bases and 9 bases, there was a span of 13 bases. CDR3 DNA: TGCGCCAGCAGCTTGGAGCTCAGGGGTTTTTCACCCCTCCACTTT. It specifies CASSLELRGFSPLHF.

V gene TRBV5-6 combines with J gene TRBJ2-3, with 8 positions matching TRBD2. Germline CDR1 SGHDT, CDR2 YYEEEE. The CDR3 sequence is 16 residues long. V shed 0 bases, J shed 2 bases, and the junction held 5 bases outside the gene matches. The DNA for the CDR3 is TGTGCCAGCAGCTTGGTTCCGGGGGGGATCACAGATACGCAGTATTTT. This translates into CASSLVPGGITDTQYF.

The chain uses TRBV2 and TRBJ2-7; 7 positions agree with TRBD1. CDR1 SNHLY and CDR2 FYNNEI come from the germline V gene. CDR3 length equals 13 residues. Trimming took 8 bases from V and 4 from J; bases not matched to a gene: 8. CDR3 protein: CASGIGGKYEQYF. The CDR3 DNA reads TGTGCCAGCGGAATAGGGGGCAAGTACGAGCAGTACTTC.

The gene calls are TRBV19 and TRBJ2-7; 7 bases map to TRBD1. V shed 4 bases and J 2 bases; nucleotides not matched to a gene: 2. The germline gives CDR1 LNHDA, CDR2 SQIVND (reference sequence). CDR3 length equals 13 residues. The CDR3 protein is CASSRGQPYEQYF. CDR3 in DNA: TGTGCCAGTAGTAGGGGACAGCCCTACGAGCAGTACTTC. Full variable domain (missing parts from reference TRBV19 and TRBJ2-7): DGGITQSPKYLFRKEGQNVTLSCEQNLNHDAMYWYRQDPGQGLRLIYYSQIVNDFQKGDIAEGYSVSREKKESFPLTVTSAQKNPTAFYLCASSRGQPYEQYFGPGTRLTVT.

This clone was counted only a few times. V usage is TRBV5-4 and J usage is TRBJ1-5; TRBD1 agrees at 11 bases. This CDR3 has 15 residues. The junction had 2 bases not matched to a gene; V was cut back by 4 bases and J by 2 bases. Germline CDR1 reads SGHNT; CDR2 reads YYREEE (reference sequence). The CDR3 DNA reads TGTGCCAGCAGCCCGGGACAGGGGGGCAATCAGCCCCAGCATTTT. Translated, it gives CASSPGQGGNQPQHF.

This chain links TRBV29-1 with TRBJ2-7, with 9 bases identical to TRBD1. V lost 7 bases and J lost 5; bases outside the gene matches: 12. CDR1 is SQVTM and CDR2 is ANQGSEA in the germline V gene. CDR3 length: 14 amino acids. The CDR3: CSAAHRDRVHEQYF. In nucleotides, the CDR3 is TGCAGCGCCGCACACCGGGACAGGGTCCACGAGCAGTACTTC.

The chain employs TRBV7-8 and TRBJ2-4; D remains ambiguous. The CDR3 totals 14 residues. V was trimmed by 4 bases and J by 3 bases, leaving 10 bases between them. Germline CDR1 is SGHVS and CDR2 is FQNEAQ. The CDR3 sequence is CASSSGSGKNIQYF. Here the CDR3 DNA reads TGTGCCAGCAGCTCGGGTTCCGGCAAAAACATTCAGTACTTC.

V usage is TRBV12-5 and J usage is TRBJ1-1, with TRBD1 matching over 8 bases. The CDR3 is 17 residues long. The trim removed 0 bases at V and 0 bases at J, leaving 6 bases unmatched. Germline V gene sequence: CDR1 LGHNT, CDR2 FRNRAP. CDR3 in DNA: TGTGCTAGTGGTTTGGTTTCTACAGGGGGGATGAACACTGAAGCTTTCTTT. Its protein is CASGLVSTGGMNTEAFF.

This chain uses TRBV5-5 with TRBJ1-3; TRBD1 matches at 7 bases. The germline gives CDR1 SGHKS, CDR2 YYEKEE (reference sequence). Trimming removed 2 bases from V and 3 bases from J; junction bases left unmatched: 2. The CDR3 contains 14 residues. CDR3 amino acids: CASSFDRDGNTIYF. CDR3 nucleotides: TGTGCCAGCAGCTTTGACAGGGATGGAAACACCATATATTTT.

To note about this clone: The sample holds other DNA sequences that translate to the same CDR3. For the CDR3, the DNA is TGTGCCAGCAGTTTATACGGAAATGAGCAGTTCTTC. Its protein product is CASSLYGNEQFF. V and J are TRBV27 and TRBJ2-1; no reliable D call. This CDR3 is built from 12 residues. V dropped 1 base and J dropped 7 bases, with 5 bases sitting between them. Germline V CDR1 and CDR2: MNHEY, SMNVEV (reference sequence).

The chain is built from TRBV5-4 and TRBJ2-1; D gene unclear. The CDR3 extends over 13 amino acids. V was shortened by 8 bases and J by 0 bases, with 9 bases between the two germline ends. CDR1 SGHNT and CDR2 YYREEE come from the germline V gene (reference sequence). CDR3 protein: CASSRSSYNEQFF. CDR3 coding DNA: TGTGCCAGTTCTAGGAGCTCCTACAATGAGCAGTTCTTC.

V and J are TRBV9 and TRBJ2-5; D tentatively reads TRBD1 or TRBD2 (6 bases each). Trimming removed 3 bases from V and 5 bases from J, with 14 bases in between. The germline V gene encodes CDR1 SGDLS and CDR2 YYNGEE. The CDR3 totals 14 residues. The chain's CDR3 is CASSGGGRIETQYF. The DNA for the CDR3 is TGTGCCAGCAGCGGTGGGGGGCGGATTGAGACCCAGTACTTC.

The chain links TRBV2 to TRBJ2-5; 8 bases map to TRBD2. V shed 6 bases, J shed 2 bases, and the junction held 17 bases outside the gene matches. The CDR3 totals 18 residues. CDR1 is SNHLY and CDR2 is FYNNEI in the germline V gene. CDR3 coding DNA: TGTGCCAGCAGCGGGGGGGCTAGCGCCAGCCTCCTACAAGAGACCCAGTACTTC. Translated, it gives CASSGGASASLLQETQYF.

The gene calls are TRBV18 and TRBJ2-3; 7 nucleotides align to TRBD2. J lost 1 base, V lost 6 bases, and 4 bases had no gene match. This CDR3 is built from 14 residues. CDR1 and CDR2 (germline): KGHSH, LQKENI. The CDR3 DNA follows: TGTGCCAGCTCCGGGCTAGCGGGCACAGATACGCAGTATTTT. It encodes CASSGLAGTDTQYF.

This clone was observed a few times. This chain uses TRBV5-1 with TRBJ1-1; no clear D. From germline, CDR1 is SGHRS and CDR2 YFSETQ. This CDR3 spans 13 amino acids. Trimming shortened V by 4 bases and J by 3 bases, and 10 bases separated the two germline ends. The CDR3 sequence is CASSPIQYTEAFF. Written as DNA, the CDR3 is TGCGCCAGCAGCCCAATCCAGTACACTGAAGCTTTCTTT.

This chain connects TRBV7-2 to TRBJ2-1; TRBD2 agrees at 7 bases. CDR3 length: 12 residues. Trimming removed 8 bases from V and 8 bases from J; junction bases left unmatched: 6. CDR1 SGHTA and CDR2 FQGNSA come from the germline V gene. The CDR3 bases are TGTGCCAGCGGGTTACTAGCGCATGAGCAGTTCTTC. This codes for CASGLLAHEQFF.

The chain is built from TRBV28 and TRBJ2-1; a possible D gene is TRBD1 (6 bases). Germline V lookup: CDR1 MDHEN, CDR2 SYDVKM. The CDR3 sequence is 13 residues long. V gave up 7 bases and J gave up 10 bases, with 17 bases separating them. The CDR3 region is CASTPPGTREQFF. CDR3 nucleotide sequence: TGTGCCAGCACCCCACCAGGGACAAGAGAGCAGTTCTTC.

V and J are TRBV6-1 and TRBJ2-5; tentatively, D is TRBD2 (6 bases). Looked up from germline, CDR1 is MNHNS and CDR2 is SASEGT. The CDR3 length is 15 residues. Trimming left V 1 base short and J 1 base short, with 10 bases between. This chain's CDR3 is CASSEGGVSQETQYF. The CDR3 bases are TGTGCCAGCAGTGAAGGGGGGGTTTCCCAAGAGACCCAGTACTTC.

The chain links TRBV7-2 to TRBJ2-7; D not certain. Germline V gene data show CDR1 as SGHTA and CDR2 as FQGNSA. The CDR3 covers 12 residues. V was shortened by 1 base and J by 4 bases, with 5 bases between the two germline ends. The CDR3 is CASSLVSYEQYF. The CDR3 nucleotides are TGTGCCAGCAGCTTAGTTAGTTACGAGCAGTACTTC.

J is TRBJ1-4 and V is TRBV29-1; D perhaps matches TRBD1 (5 bases). CDR3 size: 12 residues. Germline values: CDR1 SQVTM, CDR2 ANQGSEA. Trimming removed 4 bases from V and 7 bases from J, with 10 bases in between. The CDR3 loop is CSVAPGGEKLFF. In nucleotides, the CDR3 is TGCAGCGTTGCCCCGGGGGGTGAAAAACTGTTTTTT.

V gene TRBV7-2 combines with J gene TRBJ2-5, with D unresolved. The CDR3 covers 16 residues. Between the trimmed V and J ends, which lost 2 bases and 2 bases, there was a span of 15 bases. Germline V lookup: CDR1 SGHTA, CDR2 FQGNSA. CDR3 sequence reads: CASSLNSPGNQETQYF. In DNA, the CDR3 is TGTGCCAGCAGCTTAAATTCCCCAGGAAATCAAGAGACCCAGTACTTC.

Many counts were recorded for this clone. J is TRBJ2-3 and V is TRBV7-9; the D gene is possibly TRBD1 (5 bases). CDR1 is SEHNR, CDR2 FQNEAQ, per germline (reference sequence). V was clipped by 10 bases and J by 8 bases, with 16 bases between them. The CDR3 contains 12 residues. In DNA, the CDR3 is TGTGCCACTCGACTGGGGCAGGGTACGCAGTATTTT. Its protein product is CATRLGQGTQYF.

This clone was recorded many times. This chain connects TRBV7-2 to TRBJ1-3; D might be TRBD1 (5 bases). The CDR3 spans 16 residues. Germline assignment: CDR1 SGHTA and CDR2 FQGNSA. V lost 5 bases to trimming and J lost 4 bases, with 18 bases between them. CDR3 residues: CASSPPWDFGGNTIYF. The CDR3 region has the DNA TGTGCCAGCAGCCCGCCTTGGGACTTCGGAGGAAACACCATATATTTT.